These 21 T cell receptor beta chains were all obtained from the same sample, sequenced in a study of molecular identifiers for immune sequencing clone quantification. TCRdb analysed the PCR reads with MiXCR anew, one entry per CDR3 protein. Of some 94,000 distinct CDR3 sequences in the sample, 20% to 25% were seen once. Sequencing input: naive CD8+ T cells from blood, with Jurkat cell RNA spiked in. Subset meaning: FACS-sorted CD8+CD4-CCR7+CD45RA+ naive T cells. Source of these receptors: a human donor in good health. Some libraries in this study had Jurkat cell RNA spiked in.

V and J are TRBV6-2 or TRBV6-3 and TRBJ2-7; D unresolved. The CDR3 length is 15 residues. The V end lost 3 bases, the J end lost 3 bases, and 15 bases lay between the germline ends. Germline V gives CDR1 MNHEY, CDR2 SVGEGT. CDR3 in DNA: TGTGCCAGCAGTTATCACCTGGGCCCCCACTACGAGCAGTACTTC. Translated, it gives CASSYHLGPHYEQYF.

This clonotype was recorded many times. The chain combines TRBV7-6 with TRBJ2-3; D is ambiguous. Germline V gives CDR1 SGHVS, CDR2 FNYEAQ. Trimming took 2 bases from V and 1 from J, leaving 10 bases between them. The CDR3 runs to 15 residues. CDR3 DNA sequence: TGTGCCAGCAGCTTACAGGTCCCCGGCACAGATACGCAGTATTTT. Residues: CASSLQVPGTDTQYF.

On this clonotype: This may come from a read error, since a much larger clone is one base off. The gene calls are TRBV7-3 and TRBJ2-1, with 8 bases that match TRBD2. The CDR3 consists of 14 residues. Germline loops: CDR1 SGHTA, CDR2 FQGTGA. The CDR3: CASSASGSSNEQLF. In DNA form, the CDR3 reads TGTGCCAGCAGCGCAAGCGGGAGTAGCAATGAGCAGCTCTTC.

This clonotype was observed a few times. The chain links TRBV13 to TRBJ2-3, with 8 bases aligning to TRBD2. CDR1 and CDR2 from the germline V gene are PRHDT and FYEKMQ (reference sequence). With 4 bases clipped from V and 1 base from J, the junction kept 10 bases outside the gene matches. This CDR3 spans 17 amino acids. The CDR3 coding sequence is TGTGCCAGCAGCTCCCTAATAGCGGGAAGAGGCACAGATACGCAGTATTTT. Residues: CASSSLIAGRGTDTQYF.

This clonotype has ten or more counts. J is TRBJ1-5 and V is TRBV4-3, with D unclear. With 1 base removed from V and 0 bases from J, the gap between germline ends came to 7 bases. Germline lookup yields CDR1 LGHNA and CDR2 YSLEER. This CDR3 is built from 15 residues. CDR3 nucleotides: TGCGCCAGCAGCCAAGTGGAAGGTAGCAATCAGCCCCAGCATTTT. As protein: CASSQVEGSNQPQHF.

This clonotype was counted once. The rearrangement joins TRBV12-3 or TRBV12-4 to TRBJ2-7, with 10 bases fitting TRBD1. With 11 bases clipped from V and 6 bases from J, the junction kept 13 bases outside the gene matches. CDR3 length: 14 residues. DNA for the CDR3: TGTGCCGGCACCGCGGACAGGGGGGTCAGCGAGCAGTACTTC. This sequence encodes CAGTADRGVSEQYF.

Ten or more counts support this clonotype. The rearrangement uses TRBV5-4 and TRBJ1-1; 7 nucleotides agree with TRBD1. The CDR3 sequence is 14 residues long. Germline trimming cut 0 bases from V and 3 bases from J; bases unmatched to any gene: 2. Germline CDR1 reads SGHNT; CDR2 reads YYREEE (reference sequence). CDR3 in amino acids: CASSLVGGHTEAFF. The CDR3, as DNA: TGTGCCAGCAGCTTGGTAGGGGGCCACACTGAAGCTTTCTTT. The full variable domain, completed using reference TRBV5-4 and TRBJ1-1, is ETGVTQSPTHLIKTRGQQVTLRCSSQSGHNTVSWYQQALGQGPQFIFQYYREEENGRGNFPPRFSGLQFPNYSSELNVNALELDDSALYLCASSLVGGHTEAFFGQGTRLTVV.

The chain is built from TRBV6-1 and TRBJ2-5; TRBD1 might be the D (6 bases). Germline V CDR1 and CDR2: MNHNS, SASEGT. Deletions cut 7 bases from V and 9 bases from J, with 12 bases between. The CDR3 runs 11 residues. The CDR3 loop reads CASNDQGSQYF. CDR3 in DNA: TGTGCCAGCAATGATCAGGGGTCCCAGTACTTC.

This clonotype was detected a few times. The V and J genes are TRBV20-1 and TRBJ2-1; no firm D call. Germline loops: CDR1 DFQATT, CDR2 SNEGSKA (reference sequence). The CDR3 runs to 13 residues. Trimming removed 3 bases from V and 4 bases from J, with 10 bases in between. Written as DNA, the CDR3 is TGCAGTGCTAGGGACGCGAGTTACAATGAGCAGTTCTTC. Its translation is CSARDASYNEQFF.

The sample holds many counts of this clonotype. The V call is TRBV28, the J call TRBJ1-1, with 7 positions matching TRBD1. From germline, CDR1 is MDHEN and CDR2 SYDVKM. The length of the CDR3 is 14 residues. The trim removed 6 bases at V and 0 bases at J, leaving 4 bases unmatched. Written as DNA, the CDR3 is TGTGCCAGCAGAAATCAGGGGGTGAACACTGAAGCTTTCTTT. Encoded protein: CASRNQGVNTEAFF.

V gene TRBV20-1 combines with J gene TRBJ2-7; D is possibly TRBD2 (5 bases). The CDR3 consists of 17 residues. The germline gives CDR1 DFQATT, CDR2 SNEGSKA (reference sequence). V lost 3 bases to trimming and J lost 6 bases, with 27 bases between them. The CDR3 region is CSARSGERAYLISEQYF. For the CDR3, the DNA is TGCAGTGCTAGGAGCGGCGAGAGGGCCTATTTGATTAGCGAGCAGTACTTC.

This clonotype was seen repeatedly, ten times or more. The rearrangement joins TRBV4-1 to TRBJ1-2; D not certain. CDR1 is MGHRA, CDR2 YSYEKL, per germline. The CDR3 contains 15 residues. Trimming took off 0 bases at V and 4 bases at J, with 12 bases between the two ends. The CDR3 sequence: CASSQEAPDPYGYTF. The CDR3 DNA follows: TGCGCCAGCAGCCAAGAAGCCCCCGATCCCTATGGCTACACCTTC.

V gene TRBV27 combines with J gene TRBJ1-2; D possibly corresponds to TRBD1 (6 bases). V was trimmed by 0 bases and J by 6 bases, leaving 17 bases between them. This CDR3 is 16 amino acids long. Germline V gene sequence: CDR1 MNHEY, CDR2 SMNVEV (reference sequence). The CDR3 region has the DNA TGTGCCAGCAGTTTATCGGGGGGCAGTGGTTTTCATGGCTACACCTTC. Translating gives CASSLSGGSGFHGYTF.

V gene TRBV7-6 combines with J gene TRBJ2-1; a possible D gene is TRBD1 (6 bases). Deletions cut 0 bases from V and 4 bases from J, with 16 bases between. Germline V CDR1 and CDR2: SGHVS, FNYEAQ. CDR3 length equals 17 residues. CDR3 protein: CASSLAPGQINYNEQFF. The CDR3 region has the DNA TGTGCCAGCAGCTTAGCGCCCGGACAGATTAATTACAATGAGCAGTTCTTC.

The rearrangement joins TRBV27 to TRBJ2-5; possibly TRBD1 for D (6 bases). The germline V and J ends were trimmed by 3 bases and 5 bases, with 13 bases remaining between them. Germline V gene lookup returns CDR1 MNHEY and CDR2 SMNVEV (reference sequence). The CDR3 spans 14 residues. CDR3 in amino acids: CASSLTRGLETQYF. Here the CDR3 DNA reads TGTGCCAGCAGTTTGACCAGGGGCTTGGAGACCCAGTACTTC.

Concerning this clonotype itself: The final CDR3 position lacks the conserved phenylalanine or tryptophan, pointing to a likely read error. V usage is TRBV20-1 and J usage is TRBJ2-1, with D maybe TRBD2 (6 bases). This CDR3 is built from 11 residues. Germline CDR1 DFQATT, CDR2 SNEGSKA (reference sequence). Trimming removed 7 bases from V and 5 bases from J, with 9 bases in between. The CDR3 coding sequence is TGCAGTGGTAGCGGAAACAATGAGCAGTTCTCC. Translation gives CSGSGNNEQFS.

This clonotype was seen a few times. The chain employs TRBV24-1 and TRBJ2-1, with D maybe TRBD1 (5 bases). Trimming cost V 8 bases and J 0 bases, with 19 bases left between them. The germline V gene encodes CDR1 KGHDR and CDR2 SFDVKD. This CDR3 contains 17 residues. CDR3 sequence reads: CATIIQGASSSYNEQFF. CDR3 DNA: TGTGCCACCATCATTCAAGGGGCTTCCAGCTCCTACAATGAGCAGTTCTTC.

This clonotype was seen only a few times. This chain connects TRBV29-1 to TRBJ1-2; D ambiguous. The V gene lost 0 bases and the J gene lost 4 bases, with 9 bases spanning the gap. Per germline, CDR1 SQVTM and CDR2 ANQGSEA. CDR3 length: 13 residues. CDR3 in amino acids: CSVEDRRIYGYTF. As DNA, the CDR3 is TGCAGCGTTGAAGACCGACGAATCTATGGCTACACCTTC.

This clonotype has at least ten counts. The chain links TRBV7-9 to TRBJ2-4; 7 nucleotides agree with TRBD1. CDR1 is SEHNR, CDR2 FQNEAQ, per germline (reference sequence). V dropped 5 bases and J dropped 0; count of bases not matched to a gene: 10. The CDR3 consists of 17 residues. The CDR3 region is CASSVRDSHLAKNIQYF. CDR3 DNA: TGTGCCAGCAGCGTCCGGGACAGTCATCTAGCCAAAAACATTCAGTACTTC.

The J gene is TRBJ1-5, the V gene TRBV19, with unresolved D. This CDR3 has 14 residues. V gave up 1 base and J gave up 5 bases, with 9 bases separating them. The germline V gene has CDR1 LNHDA and CDR2 SQIVND (reference sequence). CDR3 sequence: CASSIGGLDQPQHF. In DNA form, the CDR3 reads TGTGCCAGTAGTATAGGAGGGCTGGATCAGCCCCAGCATTTT.

V usage is TRBV7-6 and J usage is TRBJ1-1, with D unclear. There are 14 residues in the CDR3. The V and J ends lost 2 bases and 5 bases respectively, with 12 bases between them. Germline V gene sequence: CDR1 SGHVS, CDR2 FNYEAQ. The CDR3 sequence is CASSLQVWGTEAFF. The CDR3 bases are TGTGCCAGCAGCTTACAAGTCTGGGGAACTGAAGCTTTCTTT.